Listed here are 19 T cell receptor beta chains from one sample, sequenced in a study of cytomegalovirus exposure and HLA in healthy donors. Primers: 60 Vbeta forward and 13 Jbeta reverse. Assay: immunoSEQ multiplex PCR; the TCRdb copy retains only in-frame clones and omits some. The sample records about 92,000 clones, over 75% being singletons. Sequencing was carried out using PBMCs. The receptors were sampled from a man in his forties or fifties in good health and CMV-seropositive.

CDR3 sequence reads: CASSQGGQTGTYNEQFF. In DNA, the CDR3 is TGCGCCAGCAGCCAAGGGGGTCAGACGGGAACCTACAATGAGCAGTTCTTC. The V gene is TRBV4-3, the J gene TRBJ2-1, with a weak D call TRBD2 (5 bases). Trimming cost V 1 base and J 2 bases, with 15 bases left between them. Germline assignment: CDR1 LGHNA and CDR2 YSLEER. The length of the CDR3 is 17 residues.

The DNA of the CDR3 is TGTGCCAGCAGTGAAGCGCTGCGGGACTACCAAGAGACCCAGTACTTC. It translates to CASSEALRDYQETQYF. This rearrangement joins TRBV2 to TRBJ2-5, with D possibly matching TRBD2 (6 bases). Trimming stripped 0 bases from V and 0 bases from J, with 11 bases between. Per the germline V gene, CDR1 is SNHLY and CDR2 is FYNNEI. The CDR3 loop spans 16 amino acids. Full variable domain (remainder filled in from reference TRBV2 and TRBJ2-5): EPEVTQTPSHQVTQMGQEVILRCVPISNHLYFYWYRQILGQKVEFLVSFYNNEISEKSEIFDDQFSVERPDGSNFTLKIRSTKLEDSAMYFCASSEALRDYQETQYFGPGTRLLVL.

This clone showed up just a few times. V gene TRBV18 combines with J gene TRBJ2-7, with D perhaps TRBD2 (5 bases). Germline CDR1 is KGHSH and CDR2 is LQKENI. V was cut by 6 bases and J by 3 bases, with 18 bases left in between. CDR3 length: 15 residues. CDR3 region: CASSLSSVRDYEQYF. The CDR3 DNA sequence: TGTGCCAGCTCGCTATCATCGGTGAGGGACTACGAGCAGTACTTC.

The chain employs TRBV6-5 and TRBJ1-2; TRBD1 is a possible D gene (6 bases). Germline V lookup: CDR1 MNHEY, CDR2 SVGAGI. The CDR3 is 14 residues long. The V gene lost 4 bases and the J gene lost 9 bases, with 18 bases spanning the gap. The CDR3 spells CASSFISGGQSYTF. CDR3 in DNA: TGTGCCAGCAGTTTCATATCGGGGGGGCAGAGCTACACCTTC.

This chain connects TRBV9 to TRBJ1-4; D is unclear. The germline V and J ends were trimmed by 4 bases and 12 bases, with 19 bases remaining between them. This CDR3 contains 14 residues. The germline CDR1 and CDR2 sequences are SGDLS and YYNGEE. CDR3 bases: TGTGCCAGCAGCCCCCGTGTCGGGGTAGAAGAACTGTTTTTT. Protein sequence: CASSPRVGVEELFF.

V is TRBV2 and J is TRBJ1-5; D is unresolved. Trimming cost V 8 bases and J 2 bases, with 13 bases left between them. Germline V gives CDR1 SNHLY, CDR2 FYNNEI. The CDR3 is 14 amino acids. In nucleotides, the CDR3 is TGTGCCAGCGGGGAACGGGATGGCAATCAGCCCCAGCATTTT. This sequence encodes CASGERDGNQPQHF. Drawing the rest from reference TRBV2 and TRBJ1-5, the complete variable domain is EPEVTQTPSHQVTQMGQEVILRCVPISNHLYFYWYRQILGQKVEFLVSFYNNEISEKSEIFDDQFSVERPDGSNFTLKIRSTKLEDSAMYFCASGERDGNQPQHFGDGTRLSIL.

V gene TRBV29-1 combines with J gene TRBJ2-3; 10 nucleotides match TRBD2. From germline, CDR1 is SQVTM and CDR2 ANQGSEA. J gave up 0 bases and V 3 bases, and 9 bases lay outside the gene matches. The CDR3 totals 17 residues. CDR3 nucleotides: TGCAGCGTTGAGGCTAGCGGGGGACGAACGAGCACAGATACGCAGTATTTT. Translating gives CSVEASGGRTSTDTQYF.

The V and J genes are TRBV4-3 and TRBJ2-2; TRBD1 matches 8 bases. This CDR3 contains 16 residues. Unmatched junction bases numbered 6, after V lost 0 bases and J lost 6 bases. Germline V lookup: CDR1 LGHNA, CDR2 YSLEER. In DNA form, the CDR3 reads TGCGCCAGCAGCCAAGATCTGACAGGGGTTGCCGGGGAGCTGTTTTTT. Its translation is CASSQDLTGVAGELFF.

The chain combines TRBV9 with TRBJ2-7, with TRBD1 identical over 7 bases. J lost 0 bases, V lost 4 bases, and 10 bases had no gene match. Germline V gene data show CDR1 as SGDLS and CDR2 as YYNGEE. The CDR3 is 16 residues long. This CDR3 reads CASSPYGTAISYEQYF. CDR3 nucleotide sequence: TGTGCCAGCAGCCCCTACGGGACAGCCATCTCCTACGAGCAGTACTTC. The whole variable domain, filled in from reference TRBV9 and TRBJ2-7, reads DSGVTQTPKHLITATGQRVTLRCSPRSGDLSVYWYQQSLDQGLQFLIQYYNGEERAKGNILERFSAQQFPDLHSELNLSSLELGDSALYFCASSPYGTAISYEQYFGPGTRLTVT.

The gene calls are TRBV6-5 and TRBJ2-5; 7 bases line up with TRBD2. The last part of the DNA fits TRBJ2-7 better; the J call may be wrong. CDR1 is MNHEY and CDR2 is SVGAGI in the germline V gene. This CDR3 comprises 14 residues. CDR3 coding DNA: TGTGCCAGCAGTTACGGGGGGGTCACTAGCGAGCAGTACTTC. Its protein product is CASSYGGVTSEQYF.

The chain carries TRBV7-8 and TRBJ1-1; D remains unclear. The V and J ends lost 0 bases and 1 base respectively, with 12 bases between them. The CDR3 is 16 residues long. Germline loops: CDR1 SGHVS, CDR2 FQNEAQ. CDR3 sequence (DNA): TGTGCCAGCAGCTTAGCGTTTAACCGAGGGAACACTGAAGCTTTCTTT. The encoded protein is CASSLAFNRGNTEAFF.

The chain combines TRBV19 with TRBJ2-1; 7 nucleotides agree with TRBD2. The CDR3 loop spans 13 amino acids. With 1 base clipped from V and 10 bases from J, the junction kept 4 bases outside the gene matches. Germline V CDR1 and CDR2: LNHDA, SQIVND (reference sequence). The CDR3 loop reads CASSIGEGREQFF. In DNA, the CDR3 is TGTGCCAGTAGTATAGGGGAGGGGCGAGAGCAGTTCTTC.

This clone has more than one count but fewer than ten. The chain couples TRBV19 to TRBJ1-1; the D gene is possibly TRBD1 (6 bases). This CDR3 is built from 14 residues. CDR1 LNHDA and CDR2 SQIVND come from the germline V gene (reference sequence). V was clipped by 7 bases and J by 0 bases, with 12 bases between them. The CDR3 DNA sequence: TGTGCCAGTACGATCGACAGGCTGAACACTGAAGCTTTCTTT. Encoded protein: CASTIDRLNTEAFF.

The genes are TRBV11-1 and TRBJ1-6; TRBD1 agrees at 8 bases. The CDR3 is 15 amino acids. The germline gives CDR1 SGHAT, CDR2 FQDESV (reference sequence). The V gene end was trimmed by 5 bases and the J gene end by 7 bases; junction bases not matched to a gene: 7. The CDR3 sequence: CASSPQTGVNSPLHF. The CDR3 region has the DNA TGTGCCAGCAGCCCACAGACAGGGGTCAATTCACCCCTCCACTTT.

V is TRBV6-5 and J is TRBJ1-4; tentatively, D is TRBD1 (5 bases). V was trimmed by 5 bases and J by 7 bases, leaving 14 bases between them. Germline V lookup: CDR1 MNHEY, CDR2 SVGAGI. This CDR3 spans 14 amino acids. The CDR3 DNA follows: TGTGCCAGCAGTATAACAGGAGGGATTGAAAAACTGTTTTTT. Translated: CASSITGGIEKLFF.

V gene TRBV4-1 combines with J gene TRBJ1-3; perhaps TRBD1 as D (6 bases). The CDR3 spans 17 residues. Germline V gene data show CDR1 as MGHRA and CDR2 as YSYEKL. With 4 bases removed from V and 0 bases from J, the gap between germline ends came to 16 bases. DNA of the CDR3: TGCGCCAGCAGCCGCTATGAAGGGACAAGCTCTGGAAACACCATATATTTT. It encodes CASSRYEGTSSGNTIYF.

The chain recombines TRBV6-1 with TRBJ1-2; the D gene is possibly TRBD1 (6 bases). The length of the CDR3 is 15 residues. CDR1 and CDR2 from the germline V gene are MNHNS and SASEGT. Trimming took off 10 bases at V and 0 bases at J, with 18 bases between the two ends. DNA for the CDR3: TGTGCCATCCGTGGAGCGGGGGCCTCTAACTATGGCTACACCTTC. Translation: CAIRGAGASNYGYTF.

This clone was seen a few times. The J gene is TRBJ1-2, the V gene TRBV29-1; D remains unclear. This CDR3 has 13 residues. Per germline, CDR1 SQVTM and CDR2 ANQGSEA. Trimming stripped 4 bases from V and 7 bases from J, with 16 bases between. The chain's CDR3 is CSVAPSPPGGYTF. The DNA of the CDR3 is TGCAGCGTTGCTCCATCCCCTCCAGGTGGCTACACCTTC.

The gene calls are TRBV28 and TRBJ2-3, with 11 bases lining up with TRBD2. The V gene end was trimmed by 10 bases and the J gene end by 8 bases; junction bases not matched to a gene: 8. The CDR3 is 13 amino acids. Germline V gene lookup returns CDR1 MDHEN and CDR2 SYDVKM. The CDR3 loop reads CAIASGGLGTQYF. As DNA, the CDR3 is TGTGCCATCGCTAGCGGGGGGTTGGGTACGCAGTATTTT.